One sample yielded the 15 T cell receptor beta chains listed below, sequenced in a study of Graves' ophthalmopathy and Graves' hyperthyroidism. RNA transcripts yielded amplified TCR beta CDR3 regions. HTBI primers primed a first-round RT-PCR, and a second-round multiplex PCR followed. TCRdb re-derived calls from the multiplex PCR reads in MiXCR, one entry per CDR3 protein. The table shows a few hundred thousand distinct CDR3 sequences, with 17% occurring only once. Input material: peripheral blood. These receptors all come from an adult woman with stable Graves' hyperthyroidism.

This clonotype was found many times. V is TRBV10-3 and J is TRBJ1-1; tentative D call: TRBD1 (5 bases). The V end lost 3 bases, the J end lost 0 bases, and 11 bases lay between the germline ends. The CDR3 extends over 15 amino acids. Germline V gene data show CDR1 as ENHRY and CDR2 as SYGVKD. The CDR3 here is CAISDRQIMNTEAFF. Here the CDR3 DNA reads TGTGCCATCAGTGACCGACAGATCATGAACACTGAAGCTTTCTTT.

This rearrangement joins TRBV29-1 to TRBJ1-1; TRBD1 matches 11 bases. The CDR3 runs 12 residues. CDR1 SQVTM and CDR2 ANQGSEA come from the germline V gene. V lost 6 bases and J lost 3; bases outside the gene matches: 0. Here the CDR3 DNA reads TGCAGCGTGGGACAGGGGGACACTGAAGCTTTCTTT. It codes for CSVGQGDTEAFF.

Many counts were recorded for this clonotype. The chain joins TRBV6-5 to TRBJ1-1; maybe TRBD1 (6 bases). V lost 3 bases to trimming and J lost 10 bases, with 18 bases between them. The germline V gene has CDR1 MNHEY and CDR2 SVGAGI. The CDR3 has 14 residues. CDR3 region: CASSYRGGGSGAFF. The CDR3 DNA sequence: TGTGCCAGCAGTTATAGGGGGGGTGGTTCGGGAGCTTTCTTT.

This clonotype was counted many times. The chain combines TRBV12-3 or TRBV12-4 with TRBJ2-7; D is unclear. V was trimmed by 6 bases and J by 6 bases, leaving 18 bases between them. CDR3 size: 14 residues. The CDR3 protein is CASSPDQRVGEQYF. DNA of the CDR3: TGTGCCAGCAGCCCTGACCAACGAGTCGGCGAGCAGTACTTC.

This clonotype has ten or more counts. J is TRBJ2-5 and V is TRBV28; 11 positions match TRBD2. After removal of 4 bases from V and 4 bases from J, the junction contained 5 bases not matched to a gene. From germline, CDR1 is MDHEN and CDR2 SYDVKM. The CDR3 has 15 residues. The DNA of the CDR3 is TGTGCCAGCAGTTCACCTAGCGGGGGGATAGAGACCCAGTACTTC. Amino acid sequence: CASSSPSGGIETQYF.

V is TRBV7-3 and J is TRBJ1-5, with TRBD1 identical over 9 bases. After removal of 4 bases from V and 4 bases from J, the junction contained 5 bases not matched to a gene. The CDR3 is made up of 15 amino acids. Germline loops: CDR1 SGHTA, CDR2 FQGTGA. The CDR3 DNA sequence: TGTGCCAGCAGCTCCTTGGGGACAGGGAATCAGCCCCAGCATTTT. Residues: CASSSLGTGNQPQHF. The full variable domain, rest sourced from reference TRBV7-3 and TRBJ1-5, is GAGVSQTPSNKVTEKGKYVELRCDPISGHTALYWYRQSLGQGPEFLIYFQGTGAADDSGLPNDRFFAVRPEGSVSTLKIQRTERGDSAVYLCASSSLGTGNQPQHFGDGTRLSIL.

The table lists this clonotype with many counts. The V gene is TRBV28, the J gene TRBJ1-5; no reliable D call. Germline V CDR1 and CDR2: MDHEN, SYDVKM. V was trimmed by 4 bases and J by 2 bases, leaving 9 bases between them. CDR3 length equals 14 residues. The CDR3 coding sequence is TGTGCCAGCAGTTCCCGTCGGGGCAATCAGCCCCAGCATTTT. This gives the protein CASSSRRGNQPQHF.

This clonotype was seen at least ten times. CDR3 DNA: TGTGCCATCAGTGAGCGGCGGGGCTATGGCTACACCTTC. Protein sequence: CAISERRGYGYTF. The chain uses TRBV10-3 and TRBJ1-2; D remains ambiguous. The CDR3 contains 13 residues. The germline V gene encodes CDR1 ENHRY and CDR2 SYGVKD. Trimming pared 2 bases from V and 4 bases from J, leaving 8 bases between.

In this sample, this clonotype turned up many times. As DNA, the CDR3 is TGTGCCAGCAGTTTACAGGCTACCTGGGGGGCTTTCTTT. This codes for CASSLQATWGAFF. The chain uses TRBV28 and TRBJ1-1, with D possibly matching TRBD1 (5 bases). Germline CDR1 MDHEN, CDR2 SYDVKM. Trimming pared 2 bases from V and 11 bases from J, leaving 15 bases between. The CDR3 sequence is 13 residues long.

This clonotype was counted many times. V and J are TRBV24-1 and TRBJ1-2, with D possibly matching TRBD1 (5 bases). The CDR3 length is 15 residues. Germline values: CDR1 KGHDR, CDR2 SFDVKD. V was pared by 3 bases and J by 9 bases, with 19 bases between. The chain's CDR3 is CATSDPLRGVRSYTF. CDR3 DNA: TGTGCCACCAGTGATCCTCTTCGGGGGGTCAGAAGCTACACCTTC.

This clonotype occurred many times. The gene calls are TRBV28 and TRBJ1-1, with D hard to call. The germline gives CDR1 MDHEN, CDR2 SYDVKM. Deletions cut 1 base from V and 4 bases from J, with 10 bases between. The CDR3 runs to 14 residues. CDR3 protein: CASSLSAVGTEAFF. Here the CDR3 DNA reads TGTGCCAGCAGTTTATCGGCGGTCGGCACTGAAGCTTTCTTT.

This clonotype was found many times. The CDR3 nucleotides are TGTGCCAGCAGTTTTACTACTGAAGCTTTCTTT. Its protein is CASSFTTEAFF. The chain carries TRBV6-5 and TRBJ1-1; D unclear. The germline CDR1 and CDR2 sequences are MNHEY and SVGAGI. This CDR3 has 11 amino acids. Trimming took 4 bases from V and 5 from J, leaving 5 bases between them.

This clonotype was recorded at least ten times. The chain recombines TRBV6-5 with TRBJ2-7; 7 nucleotides line up with TRBD2. Germline CDR1 MNHEY, CDR2 SVGAGI. This CDR3 is built from 14 residues. V lost 4 bases and J lost 3; bases outside the gene matches: 6. In DNA, the CDR3 is TGTGCCAGCAGTTTGGGAGGGTCTCACTACGAGCAGTACTTC. Amino acid sequence: CASSLGGSHYEQYF.

At least ten counts were recorded for this clonotype. This chain links TRBV19 with TRBJ2-7, with a tentative D call TRBD1 (6 bases). The CDR3 sequence is 13 residues long. Germline values: CDR1 LNHDA, CDR2 SQIVND (reference sequence). Trimming stripped 4 bases from V and 4 bases from J, with 11 bases between. The CDR3 loop is CASSTVDSYEQYF. DNA for the CDR3: TGTGCCAGTAGTACCGTGGACAGTTACGAGCAGTACTTC.

This clonotype was counted ten times or more. V usage is TRBV12-3 or TRBV12-4 and J usage is TRBJ2-6; possible D gene TRBD1, 6 bases. Trimming removed 4 bases from V and 4 bases from J, with 11 bases in between. The CDR3 has 15 residues. CDR3 in amino acids: CASSWTARGANVLTF. Here the CDR3 DNA reads TGTGCCAGCAGTTGGACAGCCAGGGGGGCCAACGTCCTGACTTTC.